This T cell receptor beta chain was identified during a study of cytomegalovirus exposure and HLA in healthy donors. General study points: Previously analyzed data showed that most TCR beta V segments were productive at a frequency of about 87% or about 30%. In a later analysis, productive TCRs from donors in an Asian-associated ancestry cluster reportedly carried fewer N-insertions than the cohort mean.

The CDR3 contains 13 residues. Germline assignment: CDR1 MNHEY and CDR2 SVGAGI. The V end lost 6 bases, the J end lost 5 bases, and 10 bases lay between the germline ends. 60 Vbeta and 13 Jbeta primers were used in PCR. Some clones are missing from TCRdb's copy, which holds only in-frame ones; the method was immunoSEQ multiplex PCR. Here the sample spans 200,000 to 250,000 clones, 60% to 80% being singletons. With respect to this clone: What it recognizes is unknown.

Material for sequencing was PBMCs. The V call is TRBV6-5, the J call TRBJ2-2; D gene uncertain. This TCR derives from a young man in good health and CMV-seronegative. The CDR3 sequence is CASSRRQTGELFF. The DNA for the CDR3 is TGTGCCAGCAGCCGTCGCCAGACCGGGGAGCTGTTTTTT.